The 10 T cell receptor beta chains listed next were all sequenced from one sample in a study of blood T cells in healthy people across ages. A second PCR, run for about 7 to 11 cycles, used a sample-barcoded 5' primer plus a J-beta primer mix. Using its own MiXCR run on the 5' RACE reads, TCRdb lists one record per CDR3 protein. The sample has some 860,000 distinct CDR3 sequences; roughly 56% are singletons. The source material was blood. These receptors all stem from a man between 40 and 49 years old in good health.

This clonotype was detected a few times. The rearrangement links TRBV27 to TRBJ2-3; 11 bases fit TRBD2. CDR3 length: 15 amino acids. CDR1 and CDR2 (germline): MNHEY, SMNVEV (reference sequence). V dropped 5 bases and J dropped 2; count of bases not matched to a gene: 3. In DNA form, the CDR3 reads TGTGCCAGCAGTCAGACTAGCGGGAACACAGATACGCAGTATTTT. It is translated as CASSQTSGNTDTQYF.

In this sample, this clonotype turned up a few times. The gene calls are TRBV6-1 and TRBJ2-6; unclear D gene. Germline V CDR1 and CDR2: MNHNS, SASEGT. The CDR3 sequence is 16 residues long. V shed 3 bases and J shed 0 bases, with 9 bases lying between them. The CDR3: CASSDQPASGANVLTF. The CDR3 region has the DNA TGTGCCAGCAGTGACCAGCCTGCCTCTGGGGCCAACGTCCTGACTTTC.

V is TRBV7-9 and J is TRBJ2-7; 7 bases map to TRBD1. CDR3 size: 14 residues. The germline V gene has CDR1 SEHNR and CDR2 FQNEAQ (reference sequence). Trimming removed 7 bases from V and 6 bases from J; junction bases left unmatched: 12. This CDR3 is CASNHPPSGGEQYF. The CDR3 nucleotides are TGTGCCAGCAATCATCCCCCTTCAGGGGGCGAGCAGTACTTC.

V gene TRBV29-1 combines with J gene TRBJ2-5; 9 nucleotides agree with TRBD2. Germline CDR1 SQVTM, CDR2 ANQGSEA. The CDR3 loop spans 16 amino acids. V lost 0 bases, J lost 11 bases, and 16 bases stayed unmatched. The chain's CDR3 is CSVEDLGLAGSNEQYF. The CDR3, as DNA: TGCAGCGTTGAAGACTTGGGCCTAGCGGGATCAAATGAGCAGTACTTC.

The gene calls are TRBV29-1 and TRBJ1-2, with D possibly TRBD1 on 6 matching bases. CDR3 size: 12 residues. The ends were cut back, 7 bases at V and 6 bases at J, with 15 bases in the middle. CDR1 SQVTM and CDR2 ANQGSEA come from the germline V gene. The CDR3 loop reads CSAYAPGDGYTF. Written as DNA, the CDR3 is TGCAGCGCCTACGCACCAGGGGATGGCTACACCTTC.

The V and J genes are TRBV3-1 and TRBJ2-3; 10 positions agree with TRBD2. Germline CDR1 LGHDT, CDR2 YNNKEL (reference sequence). The V segment lost 1 base and the J segment 14 bases; nucleotides outside the gene matches: 6. The CDR3 totals 13 residues. The CDR3 loop reads CASSQGDSGGPYF. In DNA, the CDR3 is TGTGCCAGCAGCCAAGGAGATAGCGGGGGGCCGTATTTT.

This clonotype has only a few counts. V is TRBV7-9 and J is TRBJ1-4, with 7 bases identical to TRBD1. J was trimmed by 2 bases and V by 3 bases; bases with no gene match: 3. From germline, CDR1 is SEHNR and CDR2 FQNEAQ (reference sequence). The CDR3 spans 15 residues. The CDR3 region has the DNA TGTGCCAGCAGCTTTCTACAGGGGACTAATGAAAAACTGTTTTTT. As protein: CASSFLQGTNEKLFF.

This chain connects TRBV7-2 to TRBJ2-7; D is unresolved. The length of the CDR3 is 12 residues. Germline V CDR1 and CDR2: SGHTA, FQGNSA. V dropped 2 bases and J dropped 3 bases, with 5 bases sitting between them. CDR3 loop: CASSLSFYEQYF. In DNA, the CDR3 is TGTGCCAGCAGCTTAAGTTTCTACGAGCAGTACTTC.

V is TRBV7-2 and J is TRBJ1-2, with TRBD1 as a possible D gene (6 bases). The germline V gene encodes CDR1 SGHTA and CDR2 FQGNSA. The CDR3 length is 13 residues. V was trimmed by 1 base and J by 7 bases, leaving 10 bases between them. DNA for the CDR3: TGTGCCAGCAGCTTAGAACAGGGACGTGGCTACACCTTC. Amino acids: CASSLEQGRGYTF.

The chain links TRBV7-2 to TRBJ2-4, with 7 bases fitting TRBD2. Germline assignment: CDR1 SGHTA and CDR2 FQGNSA. Trimming removed 2 bases from V and 7 bases from J; junction bases left unmatched: 17. This CDR3 contains 18 residues. The CDR3 nucleotides are TGTGCCAGCAGCTTAAACAGAGCGGGTGATATTAGCGGGAACATTCAGTACTTC. This codes for CASSLNRAGDISGNIQYF.